A single sample is the source of the 2 T cell receptor beta chains below, sequenced in a study of immune evolution from preneoplasia to lung adenocarcinoma. Sequenced by immunoSEQ multiplex PCR; TCRdb stores in-frame clones only, minus some. The top ten hold around 8.2% of the sample, which has 3,500 to 5,500 clones, 65% to 80% seen once. Sequencing was carried out using FFPE adjacent normal lung tissue. The receptors were sampled from a donor older than 65 with lung adenocarcinoma.

The gene calls are TRBV9 and TRBJ2-7; D is uncertain. V was pared by 3 bases and J by 0 bases, with 7 bases between. Germline V gene lookup returns CDR1 SGDLS and CDR2 YYNGEE. There are 13 residues in the CDR3. This CDR3 reads CASSGSDSYEQYF. The CDR3 DNA sequence: TGTGCCAGCAGCGGAAGCGACTCCTACGAGCAGTACTTC. The whole variable domain, filled in from reference TRBV9 and TRBJ2-7, reads DSGVTQTPKHLITATGQRVTLRCSPRSGDLSVYWYQQSLDQGLQFLIQYYNGEERAKGNILERFSAQQFPDLHSELNLSSLELGDSALYFCASSGSDSYEQYFGPGTRLTVT.

This sequence joins TRBV6-4 and TRBJ1-2, with 10 nucleotides matching TRBD1. Per the germline V gene, CDR1 is MRHNA and CDR2 is SNTAGT. The V gene end was trimmed by 2 bases and the J gene end by 8 bases; junction bases not matched to a gene: 8. CDR3 size: 15 residues. CDR3 bases: TGTGCCAGCAGTGACCCAGGGACAGGGGTAGACGGCTACACCTTC. This gives the protein CASSDPGTGVDGYTF.